The 24 T cell receptor beta chains listed next were all sequenced from one sample in a study of cytomegalovirus exposure and HLA in healthy donors. Researchers ran the PCR with 60 Vbeta and 13 Jbeta primers. Method: immunoSEQ multiplex PCR; TCRdb's copy keeps in-frame clones and lacks some. The data hold some 200,000 clones, with about 81% observed a single time. Material: PBMCs. The receptor set was obtained from a woman aged 18-29 years in good health and CMV-seronegative.

The rearrangement uses TRBV6-5 and TRBJ2-5; the match to TRBD1 covers 7 bases. Judging by the DNA end, TRBJ2-7 fits better; the J call may be wrong. The CDR3 runs to 12 residues. In germline, CDR1 is MNHEY, CDR2 SVGAGI. CDR3 protein: CASIGGPYEQYF. For the CDR3, the DNA is TGTGCCAGCATAGGGGGCCCCTACGAGCAGTACTTC.

In its sample, this clone was seen a few times. This sequence joins TRBV29-1 and TRBJ2-7; the match to TRBD1 covers 8 bases. Germline lookup yields CDR1 SQVTM and CDR2 ANQGSEA. The J segment lost 2 bases and the V segment lost 0 bases, leaving 3 bases of the junction unmatched. The CDR3 runs 14 residues. CDR3 protein: CSVEDPGGAYEQYF. The CDR3 coding sequence is TGCAGCGTTGAAGATCCAGGGGGCGCCTACGAGCAGTACTTC.

The CDR3 region is CASSLGTGLTRDTQYF. The CDR3 coding sequence is TGTGCCAGCAGCTTAGGGACAGGCCTAACCAGAGATACGCAGTATTTT. This chain links TRBV11-3 with TRBJ2-3; TRBD1 aligns across 7 bases. This CDR3 has 16 amino acids. The germline gives CDR1 SGHNT, CDR2 YENEEA. V was pared by 1 base and J by 5 bases, with 9 bases of the junction left unmatched.

The chain uses TRBV11-2 and TRBJ1-2; 8 bases are a match to TRBD1. The length of the CDR3 is 14 residues. Germline V gene sequence: CDR1 SGHAT, CDR2 FQNNGV. V trimming: 5 bases; J trimming: 1 base; junction bases outside the gene matches: 3. The CDR3 DNA is TGTGCCAGCAGCCGGGACAGGCGTAACTATGGCTACACCTTC. Encoded protein: CASSRDRRNYGYTF.

V gene TRBV28 combines with J gene TRBJ1-2; 7 nucleotides align to TRBD1. The V gene's germline CDR1 is MDHEN and CDR2 SYDVKM. V shed 4 bases and J 0 bases; nucleotides not matched to a gene: 5. CDR3 length equals 15 residues. CDR3 DNA: TGTGCCAGCAGTTCCACCGGGACAGCTAACTATGGCTACACCTTC. It specifies CASSSTGTANYGYTF.

This chain links TRBV10-3 with TRBJ2-1; D is uncertain. CDR1 ENHRY and CDR2 SYGVKD come from the germline V gene. V dropped 2 bases and J dropped 6 bases, with 5 bases sitting between them. There are 12 residues in the CDR3. The CDR3 sequence is CAISEVSNEQFF. The CDR3 nucleotides are TGTGCCATCAGTGAGGTGAGCAATGAGCAGTTCTTC.

The rearrangement links TRBV9 to TRBJ2-7, with 8 nucleotides matching TRBD1. V lost 0 bases and J lost 4; bases outside the gene matches: 3. The CDR3 consists of 14 residues. Looked up from germline, CDR1 is SGDLS and CDR2 is YYNGEE. CDR3 bases: TGTGCCAGCAGCGTAGGTGGACAGGGATACGAGCAGTACTTC. Residues: CASSVGGQGYEQYF. Together with reference TRBV9 and TRBJ2-7, the CDR3 gives the full variable domain: DSGVTQTPKHLITATGQRVTLRCSPRSGDLSVYWYQQSLDQGLQFLIQYYNGEERAKGNILERFSAQQFPDLHSELNLSSLELGDSALYFCASSVGGQGYEQYFGPGTRLTVT.

Comments on this clone: This sample also contains other DNA sequences that code for the same CDR3. V is TRBV19 and J is TRBJ1-5, with 9 bases fitting TRBD1. Trimming cost V 4 bases and J 7 bases; bases outside gene matches: 5. Germline V gene sequence: CDR1 LNHDA, CDR2 SQIVND (reference sequence). The CDR3 is made up of 14 amino acids. CDR3 nucleotides: TGTGCCAGTAGTACGGGGACAGGGTTCCAGCCCCAGCATTTT. This gives the protein CASSTGTGFQPQHF.

The V and J genes are TRBV19 and TRBJ2-1; 10 positions agree with TRBD2. The germline V gene encodes CDR1 LNHDA and CDR2 SQIVND (reference sequence). Germline trimming cut 8 bases from V and 6 bases from J; bases unmatched to any gene: 16. The CDR3 loop spans 17 amino acids. This CDR3 is CASSNTLAGALGNEQFF. CDR3 in DNA: TGTGCCAGTTCGAATACCCTAGCGGGAGCTCTCGGCAATGAGCAGTTCTTC.

V usage is TRBV18 and J usage is TRBJ2-7; 10 nucleotides match TRBD1. CDR3 size: 13 residues. Germline CDR1 is KGHSH and CDR2 is LQKENI. V lost 4 bases and J lost 4; bases outside the gene matches: 1. The DNA of the CDR3 is TGTGCCAGCTCACGGGGACAGGGGTACGAGCAGTACTTC. Translating gives CASSRGQGYEQYF.

This clone appeared a few times. The V and J genes are TRBV29-1 and TRBJ1-2; no reliable D call. Looked up from germline, CDR1 is SQVTM and CDR2 is ANQGSEA. The ends were cut back, 4 bases at V and 0 bases at J, with 12 bases in the middle. The CDR3 covers 14 residues. CDR3 sequence (DNA): TGCAGCGTTGGCCGGGGAACGGCTAACTATGGCTACACCTTC. As protein: CSVGRGTANYGYTF.

The chain is built from TRBV2 and TRBJ1-1, with 8 bases fitting TRBD1. CDR1 SNHLY and CDR2 FYNNEI come from the germline V gene. The J segment lost 2 bases and the V segment lost 0 bases, leaving 5 bases of the junction unmatched. The CDR3 consists of 16 residues. CDR3 residues: CASSEAGTGLNTEAFF. For the CDR3, the DNA is TGTGCCAGCAGTGAAGCGGGGACAGGCCTTAACACTGAAGCTTTCTTT.

V usage is TRBV5-6 and J usage is TRBJ1-1; a possible D gene is TRBD1 (6 bases). The CDR3 runs to 11 residues. CDR1 is SGHDT and CDR2 is YYEEEE in the germline V gene. V was trimmed by 4 bases and J by 11 bases, leaving 12 bases between them. CDR3 sequence: CASSQGWTAFF. The CDR3 coding sequence is TGTGCCAGCAGCCAGGGGTGGACCGCTTTCTTT. Combining the CDR3 with reference TRBV5-6 and TRBJ1-1 gives the whole variable domain DAGVTQSPTHLIKTRGQQVTLRCSPKSGHDTVSWYQQALGQGPQFIFQYYEEEERQRGNFPDRFSGHQFPNYSSELNVNALLLGDSALYLCASSQGWTAFFGQGTRLTVV.

This chain joins TRBV27 and TRBJ1-1; 7 bases align to TRBD1. This CDR3 is built from 18 residues. Germline assignment: CDR1 MNHEY and CDR2 SMNVEV (reference sequence). The ends lost 6 bases at V and 0 bases at J; junction bases unmatched: 16. In nucleotides, the CDR3 is TGTGCCAGCAGCTCCACCGGGGTCCCGACAGGGATGAACACTGAAGCTTTCTTT. This gives the protein CASSSTGVPTGMNTEAFF.

This chain links TRBV7-6 with TRBJ2-3; 11 bases map to TRBD2. The CDR3 extends over 18 amino acids. Losses at the gene ends were 4 bases for V and 9 bases for J; bases not matched to a gene: 18. Germline V gives CDR1 SGHVS, CDR2 FNYEAQ. The CDR3 protein is CASSSTLHTTSGEHTQYF. The CDR3 DNA is TGTGCCAGCAGCTCTACCTTACATACGACTAGCGGGGAGCACACGCAGTATTTT.

V is TRBV6-1 and J is TRBJ1-5, with TRBD1 matching over 10 bases. The ends lost 4 bases at V and 3 bases at J; junction bases unmatched: 3. Germline CDR1 MNHNS, CDR2 SASEGT. The CDR3 has 15 residues. DNA of the CDR3: TGTGCCAGCAGTGTTGGGACAGGGGACAATCAGCCCCAGCATTTT. Translating it yields CASSVGTGDNQPQHF.

This chain links TRBV7-2 with TRBJ1-1, with 9 bases matching TRBD1. The J segment lost 11 bases and the V segment lost 4 bases, leaving 11 bases of the junction unmatched. This CDR3 spans 14 amino acids. CDR1 SGHTA and CDR2 FQGNSA come from the germline V gene. CDR3 region: CASSYRQGGSWAFF. Here the CDR3 DNA reads TGTGCCAGCAGCTACCGACAGGGGGGTTCGTGGGCTTTCTTT.

In its sample, this clone was seen a few times. The rearrangement links TRBV18 to TRBJ1-1, with D perhaps matching TRBD1 (6 bases). Trimming cost V 1 base and J 1 base, with 10 bases left between them. CDR3 length: 15 residues. Looked up from germline, CDR1 is KGHSH and CDR2 is LQKENI. The CDR3 region is CASSPQDSSNTEAFF. The DNA for the CDR3 is TGTGCCAGCTCACCACAGGACAGTTCGAACACTGAAGCTTTCTTT. Variable domain in full (rest from reference TRBV18 and TRBJ1-1): NAGVMQNPRHLVRRRGQEARLRCSPMKGHSHVYWYRQLPEEGLKFMVYLQKENIIDESGMPKERFSAEFPKEGPSILRIQQVVRGDSAAYFCASSPQDSSNTEAFFGQGTRLTVV.

Only a few counts were recorded for this clone. The chain recombines TRBV29-1 with TRBJ2-3, with 9 positions matching TRBD1. Germline CDR1 is SQVTM and CDR2 is ANQGSEA. This CDR3 region has 14 residues. V shed 5 bases, J shed 5 bases, and the junction held 8 bases outside the gene matches. CDR3 nucleotide sequence: TGCAGCGTTCCTTACCAGGGACAGGGAGATACGCAGTATTTT. Its translation is CSVPYQGQGDTQYF.

V usage is TRBV5-1 and J usage is TRBJ1-1; D remains ambiguous. The CDR3 covers 13 residues. Looked up from germline, CDR1 is SGHRS and CDR2 is YFSETQ. The germline V and J ends were trimmed by 6 bases and 4 bases, with 13 bases remaining between them. The CDR3: CASISLTGTEAFF. In DNA, the CDR3 is TGCGCCAGCATAAGCCTCACGGGCACTGAAGCTTTCTTT.

This sequence joins TRBV19 and TRBJ1-1; TRBD1 matches at 8 bases. The CDR3 is 16 amino acids. Looked up from germline, CDR1 is LNHDA and CDR2 is SQIVND (reference sequence). V shed 8 bases, J shed 0 bases, and the junction held 11 bases outside the gene matches. The CDR3 nucleotides are TGTGCCAGTGGAATCGGGAGACAGGGGATGAACACTGAAGCTTTCTTT. Its protein is CASGIGRQGMNTEAFF. The whole variable domain, filled in from reference TRBV19 and TRBJ1-1, reads DGGITQSPKYLFRKEGQNVTLSCEQNLNHDAMYWYRQDPGQGLRLIYYSQIVNDFQKGDIAEGYSVSREKKESFPLTVTSAQKNPTAFYLCASGIGRQGMNTEAFFGQGTRLTVV.

V and J are TRBV6-1 and TRBJ1-6; a possible D gene is TRBD1 (6 bases). Looked up from germline, CDR1 is MNHNS and CDR2 is SASEGT. Trimming stripped 5 bases from V and 9 bases from J, with 17 bases between. The CDR3 is 15 residues long. Here the CDR3 reads CASSLEDSPLSPLHF. CDR3 nucleotides: TGTGCCAGCAGTTTAGAGGACAGTCCTCTTTCACCCCTCCACTTT.

The rearrangement joins TRBV4-2 to TRBJ2-1, with 9 bases aligning to TRBD2. V trimming: 0 bases; J trimming: 9 bases; junction bases outside the gene matches: 9. CDR3 length: 16 residues. From germline, CDR1 is LGHNA and CDR2 YNFKEQ. CDR3 sequence: CASSQDSLAGWGEQFF. DNA of the CDR3: TGTGCCAGCAGCCAAGATTCCCTAGCGGGATGGGGTGAGCAGTTCTTC.

There are a few counts of this clone. The chain carries TRBV20-1 and TRBJ2-3; D not resolved. Looked up from germline, CDR1 is DFQATT and CDR2 is SNEGSKA (reference sequence). The CDR3 consists of 11 residues. V was trimmed by 5 bases and J by 2 bases, leaving 5 bases between them. The CDR3 DNA is TGCAGTGCTGTAGACACAGATACGCAGTATTTT. Translating gives CSAVDTDTQYF.